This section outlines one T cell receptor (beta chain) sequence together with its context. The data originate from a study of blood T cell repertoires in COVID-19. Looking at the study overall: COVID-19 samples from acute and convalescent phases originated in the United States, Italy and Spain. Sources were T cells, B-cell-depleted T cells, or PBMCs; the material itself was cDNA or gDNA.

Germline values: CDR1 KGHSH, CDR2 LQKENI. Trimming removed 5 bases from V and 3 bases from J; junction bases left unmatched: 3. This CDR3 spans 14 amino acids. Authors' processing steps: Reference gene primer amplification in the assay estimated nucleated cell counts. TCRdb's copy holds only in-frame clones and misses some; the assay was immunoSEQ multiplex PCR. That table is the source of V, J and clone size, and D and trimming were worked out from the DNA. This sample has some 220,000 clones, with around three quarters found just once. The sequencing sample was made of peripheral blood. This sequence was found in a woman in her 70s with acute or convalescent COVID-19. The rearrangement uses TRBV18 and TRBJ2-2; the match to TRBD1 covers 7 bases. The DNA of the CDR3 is TGTGCCAGCTCAGGACAGGAACACACCGGGGAGCTGTTTTTT. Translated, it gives CASSGQEHTGELFF.